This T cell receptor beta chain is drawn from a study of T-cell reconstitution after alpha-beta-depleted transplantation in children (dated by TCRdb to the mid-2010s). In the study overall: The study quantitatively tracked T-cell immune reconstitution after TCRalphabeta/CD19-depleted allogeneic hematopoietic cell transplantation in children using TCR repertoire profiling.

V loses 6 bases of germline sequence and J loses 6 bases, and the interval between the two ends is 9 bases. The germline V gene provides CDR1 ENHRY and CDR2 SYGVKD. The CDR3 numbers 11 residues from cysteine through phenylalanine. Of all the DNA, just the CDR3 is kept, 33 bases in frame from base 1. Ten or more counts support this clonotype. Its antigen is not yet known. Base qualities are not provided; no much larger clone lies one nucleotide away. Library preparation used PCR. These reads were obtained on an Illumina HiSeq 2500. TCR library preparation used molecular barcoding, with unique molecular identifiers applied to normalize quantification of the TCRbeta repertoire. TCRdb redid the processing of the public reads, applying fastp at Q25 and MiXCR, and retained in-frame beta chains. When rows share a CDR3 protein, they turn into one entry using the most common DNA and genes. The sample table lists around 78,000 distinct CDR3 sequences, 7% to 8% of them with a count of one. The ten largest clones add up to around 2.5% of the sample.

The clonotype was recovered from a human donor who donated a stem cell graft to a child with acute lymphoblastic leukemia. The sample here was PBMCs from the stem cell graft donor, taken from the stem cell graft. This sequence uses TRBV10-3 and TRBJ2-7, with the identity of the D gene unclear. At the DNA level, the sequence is TGTGCCATCAGCATACAGAGCGAGCAGTACTTC. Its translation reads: CAISIQSEQYF.